The present T cell receptor (beta chain) was sequenced within a study of CXCR3-negative and CXCR3-positive naive CD8 T cells. The study's findings and limits: For naive cells, CXCR3-negative and CXCR3-positive subsets had similar TRBV-TRBJ usage; for memory cells, usage differed. Against CXCR3-negative naive cells, CXCR3-positive naive cells showed more hydrophobic TRB CDR3s.

Carrying UMI labels, the TRB cDNA libraries were prepared through 5' RACE. TCRdb reprocessed the 5' RACE reads; each CDR3 protein has one entry and no DNA is given. This sample's clone table lists about 110,000 distinct CDR3 sequences. Concerning this clonotype itself: The antigen is not known.

The CDR3 contains 14 residues. Germline-derived CDR1 and CDR2 are MNHEY and SVGEGT. The specimen sequenced was naive CXCR3+ CD8+ T cells from blood. Sample subset: CD45RO-CCR7+CD27+CD95- naive CD8+ T cells expressing CXCR3 (TNR3+). The source of this sequence is a human donor in good health. Some clones in this sample may be carry-over from other donors' samples. The rearrangement links TRBV6-2 or TRBV6-3 to TRBJ2-3; TCRdb calls TRBD2, which cannot be checked without DNA. The CDR3 spells CASSRSGGADTQYF.